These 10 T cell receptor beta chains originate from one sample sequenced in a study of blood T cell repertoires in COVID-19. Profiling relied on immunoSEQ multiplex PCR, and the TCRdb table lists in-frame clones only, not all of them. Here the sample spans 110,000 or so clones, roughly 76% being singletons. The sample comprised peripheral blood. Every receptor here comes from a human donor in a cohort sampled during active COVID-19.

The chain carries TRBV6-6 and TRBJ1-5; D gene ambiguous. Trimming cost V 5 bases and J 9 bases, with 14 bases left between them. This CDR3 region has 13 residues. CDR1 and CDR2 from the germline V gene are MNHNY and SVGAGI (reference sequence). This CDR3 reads CASSPSGWGPQHF. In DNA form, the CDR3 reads TGTGCCAGCAGTCCGAGCGGCTGGGGGCCCCAGCATTTT.

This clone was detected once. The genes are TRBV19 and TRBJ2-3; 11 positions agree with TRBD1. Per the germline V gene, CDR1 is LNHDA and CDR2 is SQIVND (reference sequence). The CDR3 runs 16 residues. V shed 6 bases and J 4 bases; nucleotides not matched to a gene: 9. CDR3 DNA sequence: TGTGCCAGTAGCGATGCCCGGGACAGGGGGTCAGATACGCAGTATTTT. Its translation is CASSDARDRGSDTQYF.

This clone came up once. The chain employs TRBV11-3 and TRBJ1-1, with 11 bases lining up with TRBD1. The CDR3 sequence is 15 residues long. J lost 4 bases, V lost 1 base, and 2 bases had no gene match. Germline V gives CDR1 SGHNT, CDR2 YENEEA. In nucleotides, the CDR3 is TGTGCCAGCAGCTTAGGGGGGACAGGGGGCACTGAAGCTTTCTTT. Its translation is CASSLGGTGGTEAFF.

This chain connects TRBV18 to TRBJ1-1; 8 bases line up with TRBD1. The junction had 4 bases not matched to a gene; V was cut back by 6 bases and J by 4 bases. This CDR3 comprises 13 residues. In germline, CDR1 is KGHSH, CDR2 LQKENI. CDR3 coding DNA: TGTGCCAGCTCCGTGGACAGGGCCACTGAAGCTTTCTTT. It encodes CASSVDRATEAFF. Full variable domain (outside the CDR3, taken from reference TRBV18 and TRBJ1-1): NAGVMQNPRHLVRRRGQEARLRCSPMKGHSHVYWYRQLPEEGLKFMVYLQKENIIDESGMPKERFSAEFPKEGPSILRIQQVVRGDSAAYFCASSVDRATEAFFGQGTRLTVV.

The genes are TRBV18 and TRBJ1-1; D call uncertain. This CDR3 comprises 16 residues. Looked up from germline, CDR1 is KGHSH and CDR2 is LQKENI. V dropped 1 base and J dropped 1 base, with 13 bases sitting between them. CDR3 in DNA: TGTGCCAGCTCACCACGACAAGCTCAATCGAACACTGAAGCTTTCTTT. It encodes CASSPRQAQSNTEAFF.

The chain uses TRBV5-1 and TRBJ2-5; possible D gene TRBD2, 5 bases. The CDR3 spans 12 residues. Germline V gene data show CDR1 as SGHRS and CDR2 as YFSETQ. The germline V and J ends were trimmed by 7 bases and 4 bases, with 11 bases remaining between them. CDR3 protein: CASAERRETQYF. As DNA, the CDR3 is TGCGCCAGCGCCGAGCGGAGAGAGACCCAGTACTTC.

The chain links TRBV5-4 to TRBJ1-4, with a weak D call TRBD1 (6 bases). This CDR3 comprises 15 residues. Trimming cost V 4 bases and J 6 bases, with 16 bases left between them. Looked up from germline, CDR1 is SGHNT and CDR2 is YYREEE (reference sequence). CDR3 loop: CASSPANGGDEKLFF. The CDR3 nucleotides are TGTGCCAGCAGCCCGGCGAATGGGGGCGATGAAAAACTGTTTTTT.

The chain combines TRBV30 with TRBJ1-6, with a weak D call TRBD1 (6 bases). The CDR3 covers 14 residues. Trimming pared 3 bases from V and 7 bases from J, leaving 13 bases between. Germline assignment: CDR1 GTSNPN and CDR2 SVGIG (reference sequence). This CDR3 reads CAWRIRGWNSPLHF. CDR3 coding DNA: TGTGCCTGGAGAATAAGGGGGTGGAATTCACCCCTCCACTTT.

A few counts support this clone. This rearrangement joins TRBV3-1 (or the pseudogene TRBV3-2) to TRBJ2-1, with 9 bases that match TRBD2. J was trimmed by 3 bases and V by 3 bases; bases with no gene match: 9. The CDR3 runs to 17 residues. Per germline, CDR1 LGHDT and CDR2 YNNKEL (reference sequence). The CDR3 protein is CASSQQTGTSYYNEQFF. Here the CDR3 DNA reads TGTGCCAGCAGCCAGCAAACCGGGACTAGCTACTACAATGAGCAGTTCTTC.

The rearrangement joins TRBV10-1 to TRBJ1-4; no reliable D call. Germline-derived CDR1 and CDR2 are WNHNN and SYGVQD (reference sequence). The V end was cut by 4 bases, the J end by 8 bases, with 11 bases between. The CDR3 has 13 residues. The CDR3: CASSVQEIEKLFF. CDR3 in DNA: TGCGCCAGCAGTGTTCAGGAAATAGAAAAACTGTTTTTT.